This paragraph reports one TCR beta chain. Its target is unknown. These data are taken from a study of CD8 T cell repertoires and HIV-1 epitope variants. Study-level background: Separate wells received one of Twenty-five Gag or Nef variant peptides. An uncultured baseline aliquot held 1M T cells. Tested: three Gag epitope families, Nef HW9 and YT9.

TCRdb's table, derived via immunoSEQ multiplex PCR, lists solely in-frame clones and lacks some. Here the sample spans 5,000 to 6,500 clones, 64% being singletons. General study findings and limits: No clonotypes responded to the TAALDMSHF plasma variant; about five recognized KF9, one HW9.

The CDR3 has 14 residues. CDR1 LNHDA and CDR2 SQIVND come from the germline V gene (reference sequence). V shed 7 bases and J shed 5 bases, with 17 bases lying between them. This TCR derives from a male donor with HIV. Material: cultured CD8+ T cells derived from PBMCs. The chain combines TRBV19 with TRBJ1-1; possibly TRBD1 for D (5 bases). As DNA, the CDR3 is TGTGCCAGTACCCCGGGGCAGGGCGGGACTGAAGCTTTCTTT. Its protein is CASTPGQGGTEAFF.